This is a list of T cell receptor beta chains from one sample in a study of breast tumors, draining lymph nodes, adjacent tissues. TCRdb analysed the multiplex PCR reads with MiXCR anew, one entry per CDR3 protein. The sample contains 50,000 to 65,000 distinct CDR3 sequences, around 45% of which appear only once. Input material: breast tumor tissue. The receptor source for this set is a female donor with breast cancer. Some clones in this sample may be carry-over from other donors' samples. The CDR3 runs from the conserved cysteine through the conserved F or W. D genes are given only for firm matches. Clone size is shown for a subset of rows, as once, few, many or a class of expanded clone.

D gene | J gene | clone size | V gene | CDR3 DNA | CDR3 protein
NA | TRBJ2-7 | many | TRBV20-1 | TGCAGTGCTACCCTGGGACGTCTCCGGGAGCAGTACTTC | CSATLGRLREQYF
TRBD1 | TRBJ1-5 | many | TRBV5-6 | TGTGCCAGCAGCTTAAACCGGGACAGAGAATATCAGCCCCAGCATTTT | CASSLNRDREYQPQHF
NA | TRBJ2-3 | NA | TRBV5-4 | TGTGCCAGCAGCTCTCTAGAGGATGAGCAGTATTTT | CASSSLEDEQYF
NA | TRBJ1-6 | many | TRBV14 | TGTGCCAGCAGCCTTCGTTCCAGTCCTTGGGGAGGATCGGATTCACCCCTCCACTTT | CASSLRSSPWGGSDSPLHF
TRBD1 | TRBJ2-7 | NA | TRBV30 | TGTGCCGGAAAGGGACAGTTCAACGAGCAGTACTTC | CAGKGQFNEQYF
TRBD1 | TRBJ1-5 | NA | TRBV19 | TGTGCCAGTAGTATCACAGGGGGATCGGGTCAGCCCCAGCATTTT | CASSITGGSGQPQHF
NA | TRBJ1-5 | NA | TRBV12-3/TRBV12-4 | TGTGCCAGCAGTTTGTCCGGGTCATCGCCCCTGCATTTT | CASSLSGSSPLHF
NA | TRBJ2-7 | many | TRBV2 | TGTGCCAGCAGTGAAGCTGGGGGGAGGATCTACGAGCAGTACTTC | CASSEAGGRIYEQYF
TRBD2 | TRBJ2-7 | many | TRBV5-5 | TGTGCCAGCAGCCCCGATAGCGGGAGACGCTACGAGCAGTACTTC | CASSPDSGRRYEQYF
NA | TRBJ1-5 | NA | TRBV9 | TGTGCCAGCAGCCTCGGGACGGGGACCCAGCATTTT | CASSLGTGTQHF
NA | TRBJ1-5 | many | TRBV7-2 | TGTGCCAGCAGCTTACGGCCCTCGCGGGGCGGTTTTCAGCCCCAGCATTTT | CASSLRPSRGGFQPQHF
NA | TRBJ1-1 | NA | TRBV11-1 | TGTGCCAGCAGCTTAGAACTGAAGAACACTGAAGCTTTCTTT | CASSLELKNTEAFF
NA | TRBJ2-7 | many | TRBV20-1 | TGCAGTGCTATAAATGACCGGCGGGGAGACTACGAGCAGTACTTC | CSAINDRRGDYEQYF
TRBD2 | TRBJ2-1 | NA | TRBV10-3 | TGTGCCATCAGTGTGCGGGCGGGAGGTTCCTACAATGAGCAGTTCTTC | CAISVRAGGSYNEQFF
TRBD1 | TRBJ2-2 | many | TRBV20-1 | TGCAGTGCGTCCTCCCAGGGGGTGGACACCGGGGAGCTGTTTTTT | CSASSQGVDTGELFF
NA | TRBJ1-1 | many | TRBV2 | TGTGCCAGCAGTGAAGCGGTAACGGGGACCGGTGAAGCTTTCTTT | CASSEAVTGTGEAFF
TRBD1 | TRBJ1-5 | many | TRBV15 | TGTGCCACCCAACCCGGGACAGCCTATCAGCCCCAGCATTTT | CATQPGTAYQPQHF
NA | TRBJ1-2 | NA | TRBV10-3 | TGTGCCATCAGTGATTCCCTGGGGGGCTACACCTTC | CAISDSLGGYTF
NA | TRBJ1-6 | medium-sized | TRBV5-1 | TGCGCCAGCAGCCGGGGAGGTGGACAACTAAATTCACCCCTCCACTTT | CASSRGGGQLNSPLHF
TRBD1 | TRBJ2-2 | NA | TRBV24-1 | TGTGCCACCAGTGCTAGAGACTACAGGGGCTTTAACACCGGGGAGCTGTTTTTT | CATSARDYRGFNTGELFF
TRBD2 | TRBJ2-1 | NA | TRBV13 | TGTGCCAGCAGCTCAACAAGACCGGGACTAGCGGGAGATGAGCAGTTCTTC | CASSSTRPGLAGDEQFF
TRBD1 | TRBJ1-5 | NA | TRBV6-2/TRBV6-3 | TGTGCCAGCAGTTACACCGTGACAGGGTACGATCAGCCCCAGCATTTT | CASSYTVTGYDQPQHF
NA | TRBJ2-7 | medium-sized | TRBV3-1 | TGTGCCAGCAGCCAAGCGGCGGGCGAGCAGTACTTC | CASSQAAGEQYF
NA | TRBJ1-5 | once | TRBV7-2 | TGTGCCAGCAGCTTAGACTGGGGCTCCGAGCATTTT | CASSLDWGSEHF
NA | TRBJ2-5 | many | TRBV7-9 | TGTGCCAGCAGCTTTCAAGGACAGAGCCAAGAGACCCAGTACTTC | CASSFQGQSQETQYF
TRBD2 | TRBJ2-3 | NA | TRBV20-1 | TGCAGTGCTAGTAGGGGGGCTAGCGGGGGGGGCGACACAGATACGCAGTATTTT | CSASRGASGGGDTDTQYF